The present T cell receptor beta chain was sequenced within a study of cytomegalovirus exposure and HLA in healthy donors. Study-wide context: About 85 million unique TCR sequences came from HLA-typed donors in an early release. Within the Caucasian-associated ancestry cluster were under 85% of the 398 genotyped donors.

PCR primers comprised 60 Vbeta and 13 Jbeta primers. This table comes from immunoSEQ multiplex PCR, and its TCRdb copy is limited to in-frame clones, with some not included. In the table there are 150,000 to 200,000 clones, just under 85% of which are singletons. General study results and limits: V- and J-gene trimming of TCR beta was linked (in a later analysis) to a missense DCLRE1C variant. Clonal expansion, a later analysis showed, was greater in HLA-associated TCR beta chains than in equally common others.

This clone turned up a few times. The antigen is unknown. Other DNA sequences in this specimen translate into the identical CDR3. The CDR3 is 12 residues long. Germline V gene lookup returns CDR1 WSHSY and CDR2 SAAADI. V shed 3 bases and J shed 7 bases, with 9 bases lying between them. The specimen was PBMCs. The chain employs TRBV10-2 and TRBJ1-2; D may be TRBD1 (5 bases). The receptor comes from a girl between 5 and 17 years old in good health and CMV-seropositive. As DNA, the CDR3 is TGCGCCAGCAGTGAAGGAGGGGTTGGCTACACCTTC. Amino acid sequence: CASSEGGVGYTF.